This entry lists 23 T cell receptor beta chains sequenced from one sample in a study of T cell responses to AZD1222 COVID-19 vaccine. Some clones are missing from TCRdb's copy, which holds only in-frame ones; the method was immunoSEQ multiplex PCR. This repertoire shows 95,000 to 100,000 clones, around 84% found once; its top ten account for 12% to 15%. The sample here was peripheral blood, taken 28 days after the second AZD1222 dose. The receptors were gathered from an adult who received the AZD1222 COVID-19 vaccine.

This clone has only a few counts. The chain uses TRBV3-1 (or the pseudogene TRBV3-2) and TRBJ2-1; 10 positions agree with TRBD2. J lost 8 bases, V lost 3 bases, and 7 bases had no gene match. This CDR3 is built from 15 residues. Germline V CDR1 and CDR2: LGHDT, YNNKEL (reference sequence). The chain's CDR3 is CASSHLSGRSHEQFF. The CDR3 coding sequence is TGTGCCAGCAGCCATCTTAGCGGGAGGAGTCATGAGCAGTTCTTC.

The chain recombines TRBV28 with TRBJ2-1, with 12 bases matching TRBD2. The germline V gene encodes CDR1 MDHEN and CDR2 SYDVKM. Germline trimming cut 5 bases from V and 2 bases from J; bases unmatched to any gene: 4. The CDR3 is made up of 16 amino acids. The CDR3 coding sequence is TGTGCCAGCAGTAGTCCTAGCGGGGGGGCCTACAATGAGCAGTTCTTC. It yields the protein CASSSPSGGAYNEQFF. Together with reference TRBV28 and TRBJ2-1, the CDR3 gives the full variable domain: DVKVTQSSRYLVKRTGEKVFLECVQDMDHENMFWYRQDPGLGLRLIYFSYDVKMKEKGDIPEGYSVSREKKERFSLILESASTNQTSMYLCASSSPSGGAYNEQFFGPGTRLTVL.

This chain joins TRBV19 and TRBJ1-5, with TRBD1 identical over 8 bases. Germline assignment: CDR1 LNHDA and CDR2 SQIVND (reference sequence). With V trimmed by 8 bases and J by 4 bases, 10 bases remained unmatched. CDR3 length: 15 amino acids. This CDR3 reads CASSRAQGANQPQHF. The CDR3 bases are TGTGCCAGTTCCAGGGCGCAGGGGGCTAATCAGCCCCAGCATTTT.

This chain joins TRBV5-1 and TRBJ2-2; 7 positions agree with TRBD2. Germline CDR1 reads SGHRS; CDR2 reads YFSETQ. The CDR3 is made up of 17 amino acids. V was pared by 0 bases and J by 5 bases, with 10 bases of the junction left unmatched. The CDR3 spells CASSLGLGGRTTGELFF. DNA for the CDR3: TGCGCCAGCAGCTTGGGACTAGGCGGGAGAACGACCGGGGAGCTGTTTTTT. Complete variable domain (other parts from reference TRBV5-1 and TRBJ2-2): KAGVTQTPRYLIKTRGQQVTLSCSPISGHRSVSWYQQTPGQGLQFLFEYFSETQRNKGNFPGRFSGRQFSNSRSEMNVSTLELGDSALYLCASSLGLGGRTTGELFFGEGSRLTVL.

A few counts support this clone. The chain combines TRBV3-1 (or the pseudogene TRBV3-2) with TRBJ2-2; no clear D. Germline V CDR1 and CDR2: LGHDT, YNNKEL (reference sequence). CDR3 length: 12 amino acids. The V end was cut by 5 bases, the J end by 7 bases, with 8 bases between. In DNA, the CDR3 is TGTGCCAGCAGCTTGATAGGCGGGGAGCTGTTTTTT. It translates to CASSLIGGELFF.

This clone occurred once. The chain is built from TRBV18 and TRBJ1-4; no clear D. CDR1 KGHSH and CDR2 LQKENI come from the germline V gene. CDR3 length equals 15 residues. V was trimmed by 5 bases and J by 4 bases, leaving 14 bases between them. DNA of the CDR3: TGTGCCAGCTCAGAGGGAGGCCTTCTTAATGAAAAACTGTTTTTT. This encodes CASSEGGLLNEKLFF. The full variable domain, completed using reference TRBV18 and TRBJ1-4, is NAGVMQNPRHLVRRRGQEARLRCSPMKGHSHVYWYRQLPEEGLKFMVYLQKENIIDESGMPKERFSAEFPKEGPSILRIQQVVRGDSAAYFCASSEGGLLNEKLFFGSGTQLSVL.

This clone was detected only a few times. The chain uses TRBV5-1 and TRBJ2-7, with 10 bases lining up with TRBD2. The trim removed 4 bases at V and 7 bases at J, leaving 11 bases unmatched. Germline-derived CDR1 and CDR2 are SGHRS and YFSETQ. The CDR3 spans 15 residues. The CDR3 DNA sequence: TGCGCCAGCAGCCGGACTAGCGGACAGGGAAGGGAGCAGTACTTC. Its translation: CASSRTSGQGREQYF.

The chain carries TRBV6-5 and TRBJ1-6; D remains ambiguous. There are 13 residues in the CDR3. Germline values: CDR1 MNHEY, CDR2 SVGAGI. Trimming took off 8 bases at V and 11 bases at J, with 16 bases between the two ends. In nucleotides, the CDR3 is TGTGCCAGCTCTTCGGGGAGGAGGGCACCCCTCCACTTT. It yields the protein CASSSGRRAPLHF.

The chain is built from TRBV21-1 and TRBJ1-3; no check of the table's D call, TRBD1, against the DNA was made. TRBV21-1 is given as a pseudogene. This CDR3 is built from 15 residues. In DNA form, the CDR3 reads TGTGCCAGCAGCAAATACAGGGGATCTGGAAACACCATATATTTT. It is translated as CASSKYRGSGNTIYF.

The chain employs TRBV11-2 and TRBJ2-2, with a tentative D call TRBD1 (5 bases). Trimming left V 2 bases short and J 1 base short, with 5 bases between. Germline-derived CDR1 and CDR2 are SGHAT and FQNNGV. The CDR3 extends over 14 amino acids. CDR3 amino acids: CASSLRGNTGELFF. The CDR3 DNA follows: TGTGCCAGCAGCTTAAGGGGGAACACCGGGGAGCTGTTTTTT.

This sequence joins TRBV5-4 and TRBJ1-1, with 7 bases fitting TRBD1. V dropped 4 bases and J dropped 4; count of bases not matched to a gene: 10. Germline-derived CDR1 and CDR2 are SGHNT and YYREEE (reference sequence). The CDR3 runs 15 residues. CDR3 in amino acids: CASSIDRVRVTEAFF. As DNA, the CDR3 is TGTGCCAGCAGCATCGACAGGGTTAGGGTCACTGAAGCTTTCTTT.

J is TRBJ1-5 and V is TRBV5-1; 7 nucleotides match TRBD1. Trimming cost V 3 bases and J 5 bases; bases outside gene matches: 5. Germline CDR1 is SGHRS and CDR2 is YFSETQ. The CDR3 has 14 residues. CDR3: CASSYGTADQPQHF. The CDR3 DNA reads TGCGCCAGCAGCTACGGGACAGCTGATCAGCCCCAGCATTTT. Combining the CDR3 with reference TRBV5-1 and TRBJ1-5 gives the whole variable domain KAGVTQTPRYLIKTRGQQVTLSCSPISGHRSVSWYQQTPGQGLQFLFEYFSETQRNKGNFPGRFSGRQFSNSRSEMNVSTLELGDSALYLCASSYGTADQPQHFGDGTRLSIL.

The chain links TRBV9 to TRBJ1-5; no clear D. The germline V gene encodes CDR1 SGDLS and CDR2 YYNGEE. Trimming took 4 bases from V and 5 from J, leaving 16 bases between them. This CDR3 has 15 amino acids. The CDR3 DNA is TGTGCCAGCAGCACGAGCGACCTACTTCATCAGCCCCAGCATTTT. Its protein product is CASSTSDLLHQPQHF.

This clone appeared a few times. The genes are TRBV4-1 and TRBJ2-7; D not certain. V lost 2 bases, J lost 0 bases, and 8 bases lay in between. Germline V gene sequence: CDR1 MGHRA, CDR2 YSYEKL. The CDR3 spans 14 residues. CDR3 loop: CASSQQRNSYEQYF. The CDR3 DNA reads TGCGCCAGCAGCCAACAACGGAACTCCTACGAGCAGTACTTC.

The count of this clone is one. This chain joins TRBV3-1 (or the pseudogene TRBV3-2) and TRBJ2-1; TRBD2 matches 12 bases. With V trimmed by 0 bases and J by 7 bases, 4 bases remained unmatched. The CDR3 consists of 16 residues. CDR1 LGHDT and CDR2 YNNKEL come from the germline V gene (reference sequence). CDR3 bases: TGTGCCAGCAGCCAAGATCTAGCGGGAGGGCGGAATGAGCAGTTCTTC. It is translated as CASSQDLAGGRNEQFF.

This clone was recorded only once. The genes are TRBV6-2 or TRBV6-3 and TRBJ1-1; D remains unclear. This CDR3 has 14 amino acids. Germline V gives CDR1 MNHEY, CDR2 SVGEGT. Trimming removed 1 base at V and 1 base at J, with 7 bases between. The CDR3 sequence: CASSYWTPNTEAFF. CDR3 bases: TGTGCCAGCAGTTACTGGACTCCGAACACTGAAGCTTTCTTT.

The rearrangement links TRBV5-6 to TRBJ2-7; 7 positions agree with TRBD2. The junction had 9 bases not matched to a gene; V was cut back by 4 bases and J by 2 bases. CDR1 is SGHDT, CDR2 YYEEEE, per germline. The CDR3 loop spans 15 amino acids. CDR3 residues: CASSAGPRGAYEQYF. The CDR3 DNA sequence: TGTGCCAGCAGCGCAGGGCCCCGGGGGGCCTACGAGCAGTACTTC.

The J gene is TRBJ2-3, the V gene TRBV29-1, with 9 nucleotides matching TRBD2. V lost 4 bases, J lost 0 bases, and 5 bases stayed unmatched. Germline loops: CDR1 SQVTM, CDR2 ANQGSEA. This CDR3 contains 15 residues. The CDR3 DNA sequence: TGCAGCGTTGCTAGCGGGACGTCTAGCACAGATACGCAGTATTTT. Protein: CSVASGTSSTDTQYF.

This chain uses TRBV7-2 with TRBJ2-1; 10 bases are a match to TRBD1. This CDR3 region has 16 residues. The V and J ends lost 4 bases and 2 bases, in that order; junction bases with no gene match: 5. The germline V gene encodes CDR1 SGHTA and CDR2 FQGNSA. In DNA, the CDR3 is TGTGCCAGCAGCTCGACCGGGACAGGGGCCTACAATGAGCAGTTCTTC. It translates to CASSSTGTGAYNEQFF.

This chain connects TRBV28 to TRBJ1-1, with D hard to call. Germline V lookup: CDR1 MDHEN, CDR2 SYDVKM. The CDR3 extends over 12 amino acids. V lost 3 bases and J 3 bases, leaving 5 bases between the germline ends. The CDR3 region has the DNA TGTGCCAGCAGTTTGCAGGACACTGAAGCTTTCTTT. It is translated as CASSLQDTEAFF.

The gene calls are TRBV9 and TRBJ2-3; TRBD1 matches 8 bases. V was pared by 4 bases and J by 6 bases, with 13 bases of the junction left unmatched. This CDR3 is built from 16 residues. Germline CDR1 SGDLS, CDR2 YYNGEE. DNA of the CDR3: TGTGCCAGCAGCCCAGGCCGAACAGGGGGGTGGGATACGCAGTATTTT. Translated, it gives CASSPGRTGGWDTQYF.

The rearrangement uses TRBV27 and TRBJ1-2, with a possible D match to TRBD1 (5 bases). V was cut by 0 bases and J by 6 bases, with 8 bases left in between. CDR3 size: 13 residues. Germline CDR1 MNHEY, CDR2 SMNVEV (reference sequence). The CDR3 DNA follows: TGTGCCAGCAGTTTATCACAGGTGGATGGCTACACCTTC. Its protein is CASSLSQVDGYTF.

The rearrangement uses TRBV6-5 and TRBJ2-1, with D unclear. Trimming pared 5 bases from V and 7 bases from J, leaving 15 bases between. The germline V gene encodes CDR1 MNHEY and CDR2 SVGAGI. The CDR3 totals 14 residues. CDR3 residues: CASSKAEVRNEQFF. CDR3 nucleotide sequence: TGTGCCAGCAGTAAGGCAGAGGTTCGGAATGAGCAGTTCTTC.